This TCR beta chain was sequenced during a study of beta chain features in type 1 diabetes. Germline CDR1 KGHSH, CDR2 LQKENI. V lost 2 bases, J lost 10 bases, and 9 bases lay in between. This CDR3 has 12 amino acids. Study conclusions and caveats: Shorter TCRB CDR3s, moderately but significantly so, marked every one of the four CD4+ subsets in Type 1 diabetes patients. PCR might show a preference for shorter templates, equally across patients and controls. The study found fewer insertions and more deletions at VDJ junctions in type 1 diabetes patients. The study found that naive, central memory and Treg TCRB repertoires appeared more similar in patients than in healthy donors.

Reverse transcribing all isolated RNA meant expressed TCRB transcripts were sequenced. Assay: immunoSEQ multiplex PCR; the TCRdb copy retains only in-frame clones and omits some. The sample lists around 160,000 clones, roughly 60% seen once, with 0.08% to 0.09% in the top ten. A remark on this clone: Its target is not known.

The origin of this receptor is a man aged 25 to 45 with type 1 diabetes. Material: naive CD4+ T cells from blood. The chain is built from TRBV18 and TRBJ2-1; D might be TRBD1 or TRBD2, each matching 5 bases. Written as DNA, the CDR3 is TGTGCCAGCTCACCATCTGGGGGAGAGCAGTTCTTC. It encodes CASSPSGGEQFF.